This section outlines one T cell receptor (beta chain) sequence together with its context. Assay: immunoSEQ multiplex PCR; the TCRdb copy retains only in-frame clones and omits some. The table has about a million clones, 70% to 85% seen once. This sample is drawn from a study of shared clonotypes between healthy human individuals. From germline, CDR1 is SGHRS and CDR2 YFSETQ. With 7 bases clipped from V and 9 bases from J, the junction kept 9 bases outside the gene matches. The CDR3 sequence is 13 residues long. This clonotype was obtained from a man between 18 and 35 years old in good health. Some clones in this sample may be carry-over from other donors' samples. This sequence joins TRBV5-1 and TRBJ2-1, with TRBD2 matching 8 bases. Sequencing input: memory CD4+ T cells from PBMCs. The subset: CD45RA-negative fraction. As DNA, the CDR3 is TGCGCCAGCCGGGGACTAGAATTTGGTGAGCAGTTCTTC. Amino acids: CASRGLEFGEQFF.